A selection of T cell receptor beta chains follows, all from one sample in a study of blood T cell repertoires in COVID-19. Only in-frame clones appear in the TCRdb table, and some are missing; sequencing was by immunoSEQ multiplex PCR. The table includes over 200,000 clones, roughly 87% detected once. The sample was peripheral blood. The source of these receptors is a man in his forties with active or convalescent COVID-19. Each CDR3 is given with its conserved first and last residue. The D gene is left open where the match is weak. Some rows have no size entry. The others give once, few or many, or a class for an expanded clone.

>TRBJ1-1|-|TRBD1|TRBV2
TGTGCCAGCAGTGTGATTAGGGGGCAAACTGAAGCTTTCTTT
CASSVIRGQTEAFF
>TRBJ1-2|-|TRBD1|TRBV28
TGTGCCAGCAGTTTAAATGGACAGGGCGGGTTGAGTGGCTACACCTTC
CASSLNGQGGLSGYTF
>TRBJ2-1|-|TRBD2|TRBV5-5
TGTGCCAGCAGCACCTCTAGCGGGAAGTACAATGAGCAGTTCTTC
CASSTSSGKYNEQFF
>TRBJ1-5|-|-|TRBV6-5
TGTGCCAGCATGGCCGATGGGCAGGCCCAGCATTTT
CASMADGQAQHF
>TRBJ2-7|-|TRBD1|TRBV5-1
TGCGCCAGCAGCCCGAGGTGGGGGACAGGGGAGCACGAGCAGTACTTC
CASSPRWGTGEHEQYF
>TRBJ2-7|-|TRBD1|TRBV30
TGTGCCTGGGAGGGACAGGGGTACGAGCAGTACTTC
CAWEGQGYEQYF
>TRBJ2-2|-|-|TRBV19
TGTGCCAGTAGTATAACGGACACCGGGGAGCTGTTTTTT
CASSITDTGELFF
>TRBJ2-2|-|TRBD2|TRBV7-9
TGTGCCAGCAGTCGCGTAGCGGGATGGACCGGGGAGCTGTTTTTT
CASSRVAGWTGELFF
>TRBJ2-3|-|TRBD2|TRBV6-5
TGTGCCAGCAGTTCGGGACTAGACACAGCAGATACGCAGTATTTT
CASSSGLDTADTQYF
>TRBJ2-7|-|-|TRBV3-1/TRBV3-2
TGTGCCAGCAGCCTACGTGGGGCAGGGGACTACGAGCAGTACTTC
CASSLRGAGDYEQYF
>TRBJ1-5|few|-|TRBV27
TGTGCCAGCAGGACTGACAGGTATAGCAATCAGCCCCAGCATTTT
CASRTDRYSNQPQHF
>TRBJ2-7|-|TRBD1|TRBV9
TGTGCCAGCAGCGTAGGGACAGGGGGCTCCAACGAGCAGTACTTC
CASSVGTGGSNEQYF
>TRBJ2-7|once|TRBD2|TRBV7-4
TGTGCCAGCAGCTTGGGGACTAGCGGGAGTCCGTACGAGCAGTACTTC
CASSLGTSGSPYEQYF
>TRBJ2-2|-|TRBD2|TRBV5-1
TGCGCCAGCAGCCCACTAGCGGGGACGGGAACCGGGGAGCTGTTTTTT
CASSPLAGTGTGELFF
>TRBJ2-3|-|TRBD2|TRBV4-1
TGCGCCAGCAGCCAAGAAGAACTAGCGGGAGATACGCAGTATTTT
CASSQEELAGDTQYF
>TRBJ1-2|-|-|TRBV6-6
TGTGCCAGCAGTTACTCTGCAGAGGACTATGGCTACACCTTC
CASSYSAEDYGYTF
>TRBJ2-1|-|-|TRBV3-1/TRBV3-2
TGTGCCAGCAGCCCCGCAGGGGAGTTATACAATGAGCAGTTCTTC
CASSPAGELYNEQFF
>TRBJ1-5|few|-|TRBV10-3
TGTGCCATCAGTACCTCAGGAGGTAGACAGCCCCAGCATTTT
CAISTSGGRQPQHF
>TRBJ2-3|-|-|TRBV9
TGTGCCAGCAGTATTGTAGGCGGTTATAGCACAGATACGCAGTATTTT
CASSIVGGYSTDTQYF
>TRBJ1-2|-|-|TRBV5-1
TGCGCCAGCAGCTTGGAGGGCCCCGAGGGTGGCTACACCTTC
CASSLEGPEGGYTF
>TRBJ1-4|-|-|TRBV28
TGTGCCAGCAGTTTGAGAAAGACGGCGGGCCTTAATGAAAAACTGTTTTTT
CASSLRKTAGLNEKLFF
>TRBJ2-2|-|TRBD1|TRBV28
TGTGCCAGCAGTTTAGGACAGGTTAACACCGGGGAGCTGTTTTTT
CASSLGQVNTGELFF
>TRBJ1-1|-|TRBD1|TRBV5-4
TGTGCCAGCAGCTCGACAGGGGAGTGGAGCAAAGCTTTCTTT
CASSSTGEWSKAFF
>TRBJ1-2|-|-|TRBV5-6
TGTGCCAGCAGCCCGGGACGCGGGGACTATGGCTACACCTTC
CASSPGRGDYGYTF
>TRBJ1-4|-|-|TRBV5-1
TGCGCCAGCAGCTTGGCGGGGAGGGCGCAAGGGGAAAAACTGTTTTTT
CASSLAGRAQGEKLFF
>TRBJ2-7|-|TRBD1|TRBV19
TGTGCCAGTATCGGTCCTGGGACAGCCTCCTACGAGCAGTACTTC
CASIGPGTASYEQYF
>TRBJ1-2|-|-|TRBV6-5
TGTGCCAGCAGGCCCACCTCGTTCCTAAGCTACACCTTC
CASRPTSFLSYTF
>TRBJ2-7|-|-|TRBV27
TGTGCCAGCAGTAACACGGCTAGCGTCTCCTACGAGCAGTACTTC
CASSNTASVSYEQYF
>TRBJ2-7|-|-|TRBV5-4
TGTGCCAGCAGCTTTATCGGGGGTTCCTACGAGCAGTACTTC
CASSFIGGSYEQYF
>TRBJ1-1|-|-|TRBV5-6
TGTGCCAGCACCTTGGCAGGGCTCGATACTGAAGCTTTCTTT
CASTLAGLDTEAFF
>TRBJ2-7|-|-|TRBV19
TGTGCCAGTAGTATCACAGGGTATTGGTCCTACGAGCAGTACTTC
CASSITGYWSYEQYF
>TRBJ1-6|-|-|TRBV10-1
TGCGCCAGCAGTGATGGGCGTGGGAATTCACCCCTCCACTTT
CASSDGRGNSPLHF
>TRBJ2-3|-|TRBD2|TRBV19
TGTGCCAGCACAACGGGACTAGCGGGGAGCACAGATACGCAGTATTTT
CASTTGLAGSTDTQYF